The clone carrying this T cell receptor (beta chain) was recorded at least ten times. The antigen is unknown. CDR3 size: 17 residues. V lost 0 bases to trimming and J lost 8 bases, with 19 bases between them. Germline V gives CDR1 SGHAT, CDR2 FQNNGV. This specimen comes from a study of T cell repertoires in cytomegalovirus infection. Study in general: Public signatures in TCR beta pointed to CMV infection and matching HLA type. Whole-study findings and limits: Dominant in the ex vivo response were TCR beta clonotypes restricted by HLA-C and specific for CMV.

TCRdb reanalysed the reads using MiXCR and keeps one entry per CDR3 protein. Of 250,000 to 300,000 distinct CDR3 sequences listed, about 26% are singletons. This chain uses TRBV11-2 with TRBJ1-4; unclear D gene. The clonotype was recovered from a human donor in good health (CMV status not recorded). Some clones in this sample may be carry-over from other donors' samples. The sequenced sample consisted of PBMCs. CDR3 nucleotides: TGTGCCAGCAGCTTAGATGGGGAACAACTGTACAAAGAAAAACTGTTTTTT. It specifies CASSLDGEQLYKEKLFF.